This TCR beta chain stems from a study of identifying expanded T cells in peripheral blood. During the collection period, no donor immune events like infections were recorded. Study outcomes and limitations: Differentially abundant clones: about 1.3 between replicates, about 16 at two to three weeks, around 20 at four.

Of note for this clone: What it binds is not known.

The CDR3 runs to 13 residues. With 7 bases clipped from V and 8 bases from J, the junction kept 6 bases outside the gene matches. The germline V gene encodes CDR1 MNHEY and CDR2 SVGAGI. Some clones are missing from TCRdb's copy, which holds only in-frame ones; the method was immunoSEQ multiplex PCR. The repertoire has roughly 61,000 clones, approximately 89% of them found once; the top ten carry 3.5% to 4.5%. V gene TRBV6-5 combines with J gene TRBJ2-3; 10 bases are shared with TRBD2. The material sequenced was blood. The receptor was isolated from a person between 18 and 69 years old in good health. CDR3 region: CASMASGSFTQYF. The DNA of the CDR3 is TGTGCCAGCATGGCTAGCGGGAGCTTTACGCAGTATTTT.